This T cell receptor beta chain was documented in a study of T cells after yellow fever vaccination. Deletions cut 1 base from V and 8 bases from J, with 9 bases between. The germline gives CDR1 SGHTA, CDR2 FQGNSA. The CDR3 runs 14 residues. TCRdb re-analysed the 5' RACE reads in MiXCR, keeping a single row per CDR3 protein. The sample shows fewer than 350,000 distinct CDR3 sequences, around 3.6% of them seen only once. In its sample, this clonotype was seen many times. The material was PBMCs, obtained on the day of the yellow fever booster vaccination. This TCR was sampled from a man younger than 30 who received the YFV17D yellow fever vaccine. The genes are TRBV7-2 and TRBJ2-6; no clear D gene. CDR3 DNA sequence: TGTGCCAGCAGCTTAGTCGTGTTGACCAACGTCCTGACTTTC. Its translation: CASSLVVLTNVLTF.